The 6 T cell receptor beta chains presented below share a single source sample, sequenced in a study of T cell changes during pregnancy in multiple sclerosis. The data were produced by immunoSEQ multiplex PCR, yet TCRdb's version contains in-frame clones alone and is incomplete. Among some 55,000 clones listed, just under 90% were seen once. Source material: peripheral blood from another person, used as feeder cells. These receptors were obtained from a human donor whose cells served as feeder cells for cultures in a pregnancy study.

The table lists this clone with a few counts. The chain has TRBV18 and TRBJ2-2, with a weak D call TRBD1 (6 bases). The germline V gene has CDR1 KGHSH and CDR2 LQKENI. V was pared by 0 bases and J by 0 bases, with 11 bases between. This CDR3 spans 17 amino acids. CDR3 nucleotide sequence: TGTGCCAGCTCACCACCTTTGGGGGCAGCGAACACCGGGGAGCTGTTTTTT. Translation gives CASSPPLGAANTGELFF. Together with reference TRBV18 and TRBJ2-2, the CDR3 gives the full variable domain: NAGVMQNPRHLVRRRGQEARLRCSPMKGHSHVYWYRQLPEEGLKFMVYLQKENIIDESGMPKERFSAEFPKEGPSILRIQQVVRGDSAAYFCASSPPLGAANTGELFFGEGSRLTVL.

The chain joins TRBV7-2 to TRBJ2-3; D is unresolved. The germline CDR1 and CDR2 sequences are SGHTA and FQGNSA. The CDR3 contains 12 residues. V lost 1 base and J 12 bases, leaving 11 bases between the germline ends. CDR3 bases: TGTGCCAGCAGCTTAGACTTAGCTCATCAGTATTTT. Amino acids: CASSLDLAHQYF.

The table lists this clone with a count of one. The chain combines TRBV5-1 with TRBJ2-5; 11 nucleotides align to TRBD2. Looked up from germline, CDR1 is SGHRS and CDR2 is YFSETQ. With V trimmed by 4 bases and J by 3 bases, 2 bases remained unmatched. The CDR3 contains 14 residues. CDR3 residues: CASSRGLAEETQYF. CDR3 nucleotide sequence: TGCGCCAGCAGCCGGGGACTAGCGGAAGAGACCCAGTACTTC.

The V gene is TRBV5-1, the J gene TRBJ2-3; D unclear. CDR3 length equals 15 residues. V lost 0 bases and J 2 bases, leaving 10 bases between the germline ends. Germline V CDR1 and CDR2: SGHRS, YFSETQ. The CDR3 loop is CASSLGVMSTDTQYF. The CDR3 DNA is TGCGCCAGCAGCTTGGGAGTAATGTCCACAGATACGCAGTATTTT.

The J gene is TRBJ1-1, the V gene TRBV25-1, with D uncertain. The germline V and J ends were trimmed by 4 bases and 1 base, with 7 bases remaining between them. The CDR3 runs 13 residues. Germline V gene data show CDR1 as MGHDK and CDR2 as SYGVNS. CDR3: CASSANRNTEAFF. The CDR3 DNA reads as TGTGCCAGCAGTGCCAATCGGAACACTGAAGCTTTCTTT.

The rearrangement links TRBV2 to TRBJ2-4; the D is unclear. The germline V gene has CDR1 SNHLY and CDR2 FYNNEI. CDR3 length equals 14 residues. CDR3: CAAMYGLSKNIQYF. The CDR3 region has the DNA TGTGCAGCAATGTATGGTCTCTCCAAAAACATTCAGTACTTC.